Here is one T cell receptor beta chain with its context. Trimming removed 4 bases at V and 0 bases at J, with 14 bases between. Per the germline V gene, CDR1 is SQVTM and CDR2 is ANQGSEA. The CDR3 is 15 amino acids. Original analysis: Amplification with reference gene primers provided the estimates of nucleated cell counts. TCRdb's copy holds only in-frame clones and misses some; the assay was immunoSEQ multiplex PCR. The D gene and trimming were derived from the DNA, and the V and J assignments and clone size from that table. This sample has around 320,000 clones, with 90% found just once. The data originate from a study of blood T cell repertoires in COVID-19. Individuals aged about 18 to 90 years were recruited from fewer than 25 US areas.

This sequence joins TRBV29-1 and TRBJ2-3, with a tentative D call TRBD1 (5 bases). The sequenced sample consisted of PBMCs or T cells enriched from blood (not recorded which). The sequence was obtained from a woman between 18 and 29 years old with acute COVID-19. CDR3 sequence reads: CSVATGYYSTDTQYF. The CDR3 DNA sequence: TGCAGCGTTGCCACAGGTTACTATAGCACAGATACGCAGTATTTT.